Listed here is a single T cell receptor (beta chain). This record belongs to a study of PD-1 blockade in classical Hodgkin lymphoma. The method was immunoSEQ multiplex PCR; TCRdb's version includes in-frame clones alone and lacks a portion of them. Of 80,000 to 95,000 clones listed, 83% were seen once; the top ten hold about 18%. As for time point: cycle 4 day 1 (C4D1), after five to seven weeks of nivolumab. Exposure to brentuximab vedotin varied, and each patient had relapsed following autologous stem cell transplantation. The sequences come from peripheral blood mononuclear cells (PBMCs), collected before the fourth cycle of nivolumab. The TCR originated in a human donor with classical Hodgkin lymphoma.

CDR3 residues: CASSRSRDGNTEAFF. The CDR3 DNA is TGTGCCAGCAGCAGGTCCCGGGACGGGAACACTGAAGCTTTCTTT. The chain combines TRBV5-6 with TRBJ1-1, with a possible D match to TRBD1 (5 bases). V was clipped by 4 bases and J by 1 base, with 14 bases between them. Germline CDR1 reads SGHDT; CDR2 reads YYEEEE. This CDR3 has 15 amino acids.